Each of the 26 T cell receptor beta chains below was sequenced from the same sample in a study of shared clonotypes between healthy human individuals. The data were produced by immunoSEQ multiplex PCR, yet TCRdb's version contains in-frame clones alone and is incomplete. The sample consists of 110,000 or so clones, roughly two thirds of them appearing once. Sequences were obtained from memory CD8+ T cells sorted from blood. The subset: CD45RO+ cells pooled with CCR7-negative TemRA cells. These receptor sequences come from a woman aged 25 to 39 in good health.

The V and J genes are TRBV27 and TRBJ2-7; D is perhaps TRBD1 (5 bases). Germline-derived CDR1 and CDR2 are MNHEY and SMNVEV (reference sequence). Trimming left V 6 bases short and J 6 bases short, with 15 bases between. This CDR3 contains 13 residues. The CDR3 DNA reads TGTGCCAGCAGGCGAAGGGGTCACGGCGAGCAGTACTTC. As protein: CASRRRGHGEQYF.

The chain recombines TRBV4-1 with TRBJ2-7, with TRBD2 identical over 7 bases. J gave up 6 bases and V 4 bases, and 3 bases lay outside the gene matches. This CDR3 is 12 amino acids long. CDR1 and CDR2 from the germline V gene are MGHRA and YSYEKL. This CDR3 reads CASSPVAGEQYF. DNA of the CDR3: TGCGCCAGCAGCCCAGTAGCGGGCGAGCAGTACTTC.

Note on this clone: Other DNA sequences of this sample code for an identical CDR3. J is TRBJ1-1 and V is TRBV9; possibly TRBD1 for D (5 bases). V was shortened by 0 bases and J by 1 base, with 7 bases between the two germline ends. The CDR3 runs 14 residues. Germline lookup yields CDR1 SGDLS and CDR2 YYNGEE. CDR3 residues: CASSVGGTNTEAFF. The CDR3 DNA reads TGTGCCAGCAGCGTAGGCGGGACGAACACTGAAGCTTTCTTT. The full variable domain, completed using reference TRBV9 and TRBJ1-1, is DSGVTQTPKHLITATGQRVTLRCSPRSGDLSVYWYQQSLDQGLQFLIQYYNGEERAKGNILERFSAQQFPDLHSELNLSSLELGDSALYFCASSVGGTNTEAFFGQGTRLTVV.

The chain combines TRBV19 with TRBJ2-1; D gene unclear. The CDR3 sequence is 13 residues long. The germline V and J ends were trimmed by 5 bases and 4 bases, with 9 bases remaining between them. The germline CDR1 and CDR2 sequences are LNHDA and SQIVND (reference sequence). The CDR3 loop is CASSPPEYNEQFF. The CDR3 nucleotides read TGTGCCAGTAGTCCCCCCGAGTACAATGAGCAGTTCTTC.

CDR3: CASTFARGSYNEQFF. The CDR3 DNA reads as TGTGCCAGCACCTTTGCTAGGGGCTCCTACAATGAGCAGTTCTTC. This rearrangement joins TRBV27 to TRBJ2-1; the D gene is possibly TRBD1 (5 bases). With 7 bases removed from V and 0 bases from J, the gap between germline ends came to 13 bases. The germline CDR1 and CDR2 sequences are MNHEY and SMNVEV (reference sequence). There are 15 residues in the CDR3.

The CDR3 sequence: CASSEGPGAGVTYEQYF. The CDR3 coding sequence is TGTGCCAGCAGCGAGGGGCCCGGGGCGGGAGTTACCTACGAGCAGTACTTC. J is TRBJ2-7 and V is TRBV9, with 7 bases fitting TRBD2. Germline loops: CDR1 SGDLS, CDR2 YYNGEE. This CDR3 region has 17 residues. V lost 3 bases and J lost 2; bases outside the gene matches: 14.

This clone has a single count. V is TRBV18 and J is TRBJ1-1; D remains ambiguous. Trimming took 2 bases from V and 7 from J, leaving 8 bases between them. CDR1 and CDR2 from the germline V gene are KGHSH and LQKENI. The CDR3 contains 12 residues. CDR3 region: CASSPSGVEAFF. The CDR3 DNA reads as TGTGCCAGCTCACCATCTGGGGTTGAAGCTTTCTTT.

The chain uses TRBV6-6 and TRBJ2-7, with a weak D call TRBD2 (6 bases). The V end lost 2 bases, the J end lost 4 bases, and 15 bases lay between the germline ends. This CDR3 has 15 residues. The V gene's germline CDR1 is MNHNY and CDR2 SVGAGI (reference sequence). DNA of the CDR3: TGTGCCAGCAGTTACGGGAATAGCGGTTCTTACGAGCAGTACTTC. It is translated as CASSYGNSGSYEQYF.

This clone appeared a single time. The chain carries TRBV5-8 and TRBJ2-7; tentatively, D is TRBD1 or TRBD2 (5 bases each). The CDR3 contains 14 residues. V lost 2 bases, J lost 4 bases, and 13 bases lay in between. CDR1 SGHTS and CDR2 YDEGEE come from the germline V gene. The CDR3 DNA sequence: TGTGCCAGCAGCTTAAGGGGCGGGTCGTACGAGCAGTACTTC. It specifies CASSLRGGSYEQYF. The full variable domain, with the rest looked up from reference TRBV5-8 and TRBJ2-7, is EAGVTQSPTHLIKTRGQQATLRCSPISGHTSVYWYQQALGLGLQFLLWYDEGEERNRGNFPPRFSGRQFPNYSSELNVNALELEDSALYLCASSLRGGSYEQYFGPGTRLTVT.

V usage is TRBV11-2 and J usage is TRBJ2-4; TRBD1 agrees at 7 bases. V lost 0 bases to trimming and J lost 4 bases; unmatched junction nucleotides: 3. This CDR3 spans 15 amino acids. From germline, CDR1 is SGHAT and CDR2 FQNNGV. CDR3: CASSLEPRGKNIQYF. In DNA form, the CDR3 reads TGTGCCAGCAGCTTAGAACCCAGGGGGAAAAACATTCAGTACTTC.

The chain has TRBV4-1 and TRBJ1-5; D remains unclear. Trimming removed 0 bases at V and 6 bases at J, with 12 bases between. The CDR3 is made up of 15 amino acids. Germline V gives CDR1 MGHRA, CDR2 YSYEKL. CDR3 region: CASSQDSSFSQPQHF. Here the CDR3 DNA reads TGCGCCAGCAGCCAAGATTCAAGCTTCTCTCAGCCCCAGCATTTT.

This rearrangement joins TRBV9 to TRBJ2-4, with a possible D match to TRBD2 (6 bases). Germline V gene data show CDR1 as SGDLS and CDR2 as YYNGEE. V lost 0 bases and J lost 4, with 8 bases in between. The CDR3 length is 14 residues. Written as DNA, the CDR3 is TGTGCCAGCAGCGTAGGGGGAGGAAAAAACATTCAGTACTTC. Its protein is CASSVGGGKNIQYF.

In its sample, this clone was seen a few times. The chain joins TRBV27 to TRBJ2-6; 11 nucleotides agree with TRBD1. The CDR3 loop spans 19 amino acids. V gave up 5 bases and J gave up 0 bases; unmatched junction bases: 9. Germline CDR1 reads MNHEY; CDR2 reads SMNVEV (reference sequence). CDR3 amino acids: CASSHGQGASFSGANVLTF. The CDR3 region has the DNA TGTGCCAGCAGTCACGGACAGGGGGCGTCATTCTCTGGGGCCAACGTCCTGACTTTC.

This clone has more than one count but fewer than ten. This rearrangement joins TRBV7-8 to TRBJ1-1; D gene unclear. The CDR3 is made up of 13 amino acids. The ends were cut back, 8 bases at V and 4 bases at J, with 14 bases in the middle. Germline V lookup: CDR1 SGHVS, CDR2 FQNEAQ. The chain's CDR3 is CASRPGRGTEAFF. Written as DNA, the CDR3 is TGTGCCAGCCGCCCGGGTCGGGGCACTGAAGCTTTCTTT.

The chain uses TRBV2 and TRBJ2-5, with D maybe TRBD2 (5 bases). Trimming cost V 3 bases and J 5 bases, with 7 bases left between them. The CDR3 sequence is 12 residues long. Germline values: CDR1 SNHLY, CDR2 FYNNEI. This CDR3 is CASSESSETQYF. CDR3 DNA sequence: TGTGCCAGCAGTGAGTCTAGCGAGACCCAGTACTTC. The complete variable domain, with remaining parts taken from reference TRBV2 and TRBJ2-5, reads EPEVTQTPSHQVTQMGQEVILRCVPISNHLYFYWYRQILGQKVEFLVSFYNNEISEKSEIFDDQFSVERPDGSNFTLKIRSTKLEDSAMYFCASSESSETQYFGPGTRLLVL.

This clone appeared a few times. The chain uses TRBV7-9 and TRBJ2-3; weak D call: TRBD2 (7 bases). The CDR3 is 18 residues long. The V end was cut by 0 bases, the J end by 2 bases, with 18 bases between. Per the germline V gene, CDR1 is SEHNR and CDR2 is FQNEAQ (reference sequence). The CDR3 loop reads CASSLAGPWRGHTDTQYF. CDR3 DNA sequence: TGTGCCAGCAGCTTAGCGGGTCCTTGGCGGGGGCACACAGATACGCAGTATTTT.

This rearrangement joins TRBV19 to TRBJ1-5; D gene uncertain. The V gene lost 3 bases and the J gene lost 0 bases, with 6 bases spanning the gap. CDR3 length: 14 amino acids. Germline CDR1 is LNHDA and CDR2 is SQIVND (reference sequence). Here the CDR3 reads CASSMMHSNQPQHF. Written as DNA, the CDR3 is TGTGCCAGTAGTATGATGCATAGCAATCAGCCCCAGCATTTT.

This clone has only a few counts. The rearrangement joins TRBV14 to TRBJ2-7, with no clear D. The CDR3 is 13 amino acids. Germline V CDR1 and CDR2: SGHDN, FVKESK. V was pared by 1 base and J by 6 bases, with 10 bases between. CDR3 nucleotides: TGTGCCAGCAGCCAAGTCGCGTGGAGCGAGCAGTACTTC. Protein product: CASSQVAWSEQYF.

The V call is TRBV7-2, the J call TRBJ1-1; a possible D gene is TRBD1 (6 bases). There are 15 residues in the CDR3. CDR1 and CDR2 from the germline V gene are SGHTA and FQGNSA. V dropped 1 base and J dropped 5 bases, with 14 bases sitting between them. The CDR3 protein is CASSLVGGARTEAFF. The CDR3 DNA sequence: TGTGCCAGCAGCTTAGTAGGGGGGGCGAGAACTGAAGCTTTCTTT.

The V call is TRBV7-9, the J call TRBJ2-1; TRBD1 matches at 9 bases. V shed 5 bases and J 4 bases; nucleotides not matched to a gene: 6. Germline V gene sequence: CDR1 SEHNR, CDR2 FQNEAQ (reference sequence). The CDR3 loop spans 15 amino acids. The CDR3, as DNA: TGTGCCAGCAGCCCCCGGGACAGGGTATACAATGAGCAGTTCTTC. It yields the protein CASSPRDRVYNEQFF.

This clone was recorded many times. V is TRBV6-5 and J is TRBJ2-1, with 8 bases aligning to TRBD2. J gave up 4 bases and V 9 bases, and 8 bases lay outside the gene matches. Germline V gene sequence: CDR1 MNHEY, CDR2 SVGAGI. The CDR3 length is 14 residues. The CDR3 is CASSREGKYNEQFF. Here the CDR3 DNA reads TGTGCCAGTAGTCGGGAGGGGAAATACAATGAGCAGTTCTTC.

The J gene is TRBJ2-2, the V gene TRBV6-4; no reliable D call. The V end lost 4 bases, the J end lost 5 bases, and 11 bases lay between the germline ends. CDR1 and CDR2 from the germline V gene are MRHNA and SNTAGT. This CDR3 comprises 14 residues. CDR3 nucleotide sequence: TGTGCCAGCAGTGGGTCATTGGAGACCGGGGAGCTGTTTTTT. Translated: CASSGSLETGELFF.

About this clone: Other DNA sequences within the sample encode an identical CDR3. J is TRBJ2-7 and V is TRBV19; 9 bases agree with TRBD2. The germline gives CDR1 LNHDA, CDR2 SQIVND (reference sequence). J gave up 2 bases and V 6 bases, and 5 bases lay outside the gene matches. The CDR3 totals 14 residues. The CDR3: CASSVTSGPYEQYF. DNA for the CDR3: TGTGCCAGTAGCGTGACTAGCGGTCCCTACGAGCAGTACTTC. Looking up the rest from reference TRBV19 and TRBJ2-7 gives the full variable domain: DGGITQSPKYLFRKEGQNVTLSCEQNLNHDAMYWYRQDPGQGLRLIYYSQIVNDFQKGDIAEGYSVSREKKESFPLTVTSAQKNPTAFYLCASSVTSGPYEQYFGPGTRLTVT.

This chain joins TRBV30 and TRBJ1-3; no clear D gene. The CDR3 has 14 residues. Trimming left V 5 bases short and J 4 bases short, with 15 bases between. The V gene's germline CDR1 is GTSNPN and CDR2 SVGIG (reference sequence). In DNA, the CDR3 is TGTGCCTGGGATCTCGGCGTAAAAGGAAACACCATATATTTT. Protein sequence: CAWDLGVKGNTIYF.

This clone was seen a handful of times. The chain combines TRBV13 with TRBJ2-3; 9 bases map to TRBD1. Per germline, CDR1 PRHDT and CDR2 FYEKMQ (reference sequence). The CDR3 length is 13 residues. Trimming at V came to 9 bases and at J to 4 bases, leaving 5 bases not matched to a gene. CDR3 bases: TGTGCCAGTACGGACAGGGGACCAGATACGCAGTATTTT. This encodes CASTDRGPDTQYF.

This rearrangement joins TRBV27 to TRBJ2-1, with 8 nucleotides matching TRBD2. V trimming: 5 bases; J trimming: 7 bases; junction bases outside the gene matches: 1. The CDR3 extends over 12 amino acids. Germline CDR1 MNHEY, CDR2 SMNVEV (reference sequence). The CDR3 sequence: CASSRGGNEQFF. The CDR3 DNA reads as TGTGCCAGCAGTCGCGGGGGGAATGAGCAGTTCTTC.